The clone carrying this T cell receptor (beta chain) was observed a few times. What it binds is not known. The record originates from a study of cytomegalovirus exposure and HLA in healthy donors. CDR1 is LNHDA, CDR2 SQIVND, per germline (reference sequence). This CDR3 spans 14 amino acids. V was cut by 4 bases and J by 6 bases, with 12 bases left in between. General study findings and limits: Analyzed later, most CMV-associated TCR beta chains appeared HLA-restricted. Later on, a genetic analysis was performed. It linked a missense variant in DCLRE1C with V- and J-gene trimming of TCR beta.

PCR was performed using 60 Vbeta and 13 Jbeta primers. In the authors' methods: Later reanalysis found approximately 80 million unique TCR beta chains, approximately 11 million of them shared. Measured with immunoSEQ multiplex PCR; TCRdb has only the in-frame clones, and not every one. V, J and clone size are those of that table, while D and trimming were read from the DNA. The sample includes fewer than 200,000 clones, roughly 82% of them seen just once. The material sequenced was PBMCs. The chain carries TRBV19 and TRBJ2-2; D may be TRBD1 (6 bases). This clonotype was sampled from a girl aged 5-17 years in good health and CMV-seropositive. In DNA form, the CDR3 reads TGTGCCAGTAGTACTGACAGGACGTCCGGGGAGCTGTTTTTT. It codes for CASSTDRTSGELFF.